Presented here are 11 T cell receptor beta chains from one specimen sequenced in a study of T-cell memory formation after mild COVID-19. TCRdb fed the 5' RACE reads into MiXCR, producing one record per CDR3 protein. This table holds approximately 440,000 distinct CDR3 sequences, 20% found once. Sequencing was done on a sample of PBMCs or a T cell subset sorted from them (not recorded which). These receptors originate from an adult woman who had mild COVID-19 (a few samples of this study predate the infection). Cell type and time point are not known.

Only a few counts were recorded for this clonotype. The genes are TRBV20-1 and TRBJ1-6; D might be TRBD1 (6 bases). V lost 3 bases, J lost 10 bases, and 16 bases lay in between. Looked up from germline, CDR1 is DFQATT and CDR2 is SNEGSKA (reference sequence). The CDR3 spans 14 residues. The DNA of the CDR3 is TGCAGTGCTAGGTCGGTAGCAGGGACATCACCCCTCCACTTT. Its protein is CSARSVAGTSPLHF.

This clonotype was recorded a few times. The chain has TRBV19 and TRBJ2-3, with 11 bases lining up with TRBD2. Germline trimming cut 1 base from V and 0 bases from J; bases unmatched to any gene: 0. The CDR3 has 16 residues. From germline, CDR1 is LNHDA and CDR2 SQIVND (reference sequence). The CDR3 region has the DNA TGTGCCAGTAGTATAGGGACTAGCGGGAGCACAGATACGCAGTATTTT. Encoded protein: CASSIGTSGSTDTQYF.

The gene calls are TRBV10-3 and TRBJ2-1, with 7 bases fitting TRBD1. This CDR3 contains 14 residues. V lost 6 bases, J lost 4 bases, and 6 bases stayed unmatched. Germline loops: CDR1 ENHRY, CDR2 SYGVKD. DNA of the CDR3: TGTGCCATCAGGGACGGGACAGCTTACAATGAGCAGTTCTTC. Translating gives CAIRDGTAYNEQFF.

This clonotype was detected ten times or more. J is TRBJ2-5 and V is TRBV12-3 or TRBV12-4; 10 bases match TRBD1. V trimming: 5 bases; J trimming: 7 bases; junction bases outside the gene matches: 7. The CDR3 is made up of 14 amino acids. The CDR3 DNA reads as TGTGCCAGCAGTCCCGGGACAGGGGAATTGACCCAGTACTTC. It codes for CASSPGTGELTQYF.

The chain combines TRBV9 with TRBJ1-1, with D tentatively TRBD1 (5 bases). The germline CDR1 and CDR2 sequences are SGDLS and YYNGEE. V shed 3 bases and J shed 1 base, with 13 bases lying between them. The CDR3 sequence is 15 residues long. CDR3 sequence: CASSESGTANTEAFF. CDR3 DNA: TGTGCCAGCAGCGAGTCCGGGACGGCGAACACTGAAGCTTTCTTT.

The chain recombines TRBV4-3 with TRBJ1-1; possibly TRBD1 for D (5 bases). V gave up 1 base and J gave up 1 base, with 13 bases separating them. CDR1 and CDR2 (germline): LGHNA, YSLEER. The length of the CDR3 is 16 residues. The CDR3 region is CASSQVGMGGNTEAFF. The CDR3 nucleotides are TGCGCCAGCAGCCAAGTGGGGATGGGGGGGAACACTGAAGCTTTCTTT.

The chain recombines TRBV7-2 with TRBJ1-2; D gene ambiguous. Germline V gene data show CDR1 as SGHTA and CDR2 as FQGNSA. V was trimmed by 3 bases and J by 3 bases, leaving 14 bases between them. This CDR3 comprises 15 residues. The CDR3 spells CASSFDRVRHYGYTF. CDR3 DNA: TGTGCCAGCAGCTTCGATCGGGTACGCCACTATGGCTACACCTTC.

The V call is TRBV15, the J call TRBJ2-1; D is perhaps TRBD1 or TRBD2 (5 bases each). Deletions cut 5 bases from V and 5 bases from J, with 13 bases between. The CDR3 extends over 14 amino acids. Germline V lookup: CDR1 LNHNV, CDR2 YYDKDF (reference sequence). CDR3 sequence reads: CATSWDGPDNEQFF. CDR3 sequence (DNA): TGTGCCACCAGCTGGGACGGACCCGACAATGAGCAGTTCTTC.

In this sample, this clonotype turned up a few times. The V and J genes are TRBV29-1 and TRBJ1-1; tentative D call: TRBD1 (5 bases). There are 13 residues in the CDR3. The ends were cut back, 3 bases at V and 3 bases at J, with 11 bases in the middle. Per germline, CDR1 SQVTM and CDR2 ANQGSEA. CDR3 nucleotide sequence: TGCAGCGTTGAGGGGGTTGCGCACACTGAAGCTTTCTTT. This sequence encodes CSVEGVAHTEAFF.

J is TRBJ2-7 and V is TRBV12-3 or TRBV12-4, with unresolved D. This CDR3 region has 11 residues. V lost 3 bases to trimming and J lost 9 bases, with 9 bases between them. The CDR3 DNA is TGTGCCAGCAGTTTGTTGGGGTGGCAGTACTTC. Translating gives CASSLLGWQYF.

This clonotype was seen just once. The chain employs TRBV12-3 or TRBV12-4 and TRBJ1-1; tentatively, D is TRBD1 (6 bases). V lost 0 bases and J lost 1, with 12 bases in between. There are 16 residues in the CDR3. CDR3 nucleotide sequence: TGTGCCAGCAGTTTAGCGTCCGGGACACCGAACACTGAAGCTTTCTTT. It codes for CASSLASGTPNTEAFF.